A single sample gave rise to the 2 T cell receptor beta chains below, sequenced in a study of blood T cells in healthy people across ages. Primed by a sample-barcoded 5' primer and a J-beta primer mix, a second PCR proceeded for about 7 to 11 cycles. TCRdb processed the 5' RACE reads anew with MiXCR; each CDR3 protein has one entry. The repertoire has 1.5 million to 2 million distinct CDR3 sequences, roughly 27% of them found once; the top ten carry roughly 8%. The source material was blood. The receptors were gathered from a woman under 40 in good health.

The chain uses TRBV5-1 and TRBJ2-4, with TRBD1 identical over 9 bases. Gene TRBJ2-7 matches the end of the DNA better, so the J call may be wrong. Looked up from germline, CDR1 is SGHRS and CDR2 is YFSETQ. The CDR3 covers 14 residues. The CDR3 DNA reads as TGCGCCAGCAGCTTGGGACAGGGGGTCTCCGAGCAGTACTTC. Translating it yields CASSLGQGVSEQYF.

Ten or more counts support this clonotype. The chain is built from TRBV28 and TRBJ2-7, with TRBD2 as a possible D gene (7 bases). The germline gives CDR1 MDHEN, CDR2 SYDVKM. The V and J ends lost 7 bases and 1 base respectively, with 14 bases between them. This CDR3 is built from 14 residues. This chain's CDR3 is CASTGGQNSYEQYF. The DNA of the CDR3 is TGTGCCAGCACCGGGGGGCAGAATTCCTACGAGCAGTACTTC.